This is a list of T cell receptor beta chains from one sample in a study of shared T cell receptors in the human thymus. Sequencing was performed with immunoSEQ multiplex PCR; in TCRdb, only in-frame clones are kept and a portion is missing. The sample has fewer than 700,000 clones, 70% to 90% seen once. These data were likewise used in another study, on human thymus T cells.

Sequencing was done on a sample of thymocytes. The receptor set was obtained from a boy under three years old with a congenital heart defect. Each CDR3 is given with its conserved first and last residue. D genes are given only for firm matches. For some rows the clone size is stated as once, few or many, or as a class when expanded; others skip it.

-,-,TRBV15,TRBJ2-7,TGTGCCACCAGCAGAGATCCGGGACACTCCTACGAGCAGTACTTC,CATSRDPGHSYEQYF
-,TRBD2,TRBV7-9,TRBJ2-1,TGTGCCAGCAGCCCCCTCGAGCGGGAGGGTTATGAGCAGTTCTTC,CASSPLEREGYEQFF
-,TRBD2,TRBV14,TRBJ2-1,TGTGCCAGCAGCCATGAGCGGGGGCCCAATGAGCAGTTCTTC,CASSHERGPNEQFF
-,TRBD1,TRBV18,TRBJ1-5,TGTGCCAGCTCAAACTGGACAGGGGATTATCAGCCCCAGCATTTT,CASSNWTGDYQPQHF
once,-,TRBV5-4,TRBJ1-1,TGTGCCAGCAGCTTGGCCTCGAAGGGGCCTTCGAACACTGAAGCTTTCTTT,CASSLASKGPSNTEAFF
-,-,TRBV7-8,TRBJ1-1,TGTGCCAGCAGCCCCTACCCCGGGGGCACTGAAGCTTTCTTT,CASSPYPGGTEAFF
-,-,TRBV7-2,TRBJ1-2,TGTGCCAGCAGCTTAAGGGACATCGCTGGCTACACCTTC,CASSLRDIAGYTF
-,TRBD2,TRBV28,TRBJ2-1,TGTGCCAGCAGTTGGGCCGGGACTAGCGGGAGAAATGAGCAGTTCTTC,CASSWAGTSGRNEQFF
-,TRBD2,TRBV13,TRBJ2-7,TGTGCCAGCAGCTTAACTCTAGCGGGAGGGCCACACGAGCAGTACTTC,CASSLTLAGGPHEQYF
-,-,TRBV25-1,TRBJ1-2,TGTGCCAGCAGTGCCGACACCTATGGCTACACCTTC,CASSADTYGYTF
-,-,TRBV5-1,TRBJ2-7,TGCGCCAGCAGCTTTCTACAGGGCTACGAGCAGTACTTC,CASSFLQGYEQYF
once,TRBD1,TRBV6-1,TRBJ2-7,TGTGCCAGCAGTCCCCGGGACAGGGGTCTCGAGCAGTACTTC,CASSPRDRGLEQYF
-,TRBD1,TRBV28,TRBJ2-7,TGTGCCAGCAGATTTGACAGGGGGCACGAGCAGTACTTC,CASRFDRGHEQYF
once,TRBD2,TRBV10-2,TRBJ2-6,TGCGCCAGCAGTGAAGAAACTAGCGGGCCCCGCTCTGGGGCCAACGTCCTGACTTTC,CASSEETSGPRSGANVLTF
-,-,TRBV7-9,TRBJ2-7,TGTGCCAGCAGCCTTCCTGGACAGCCAAGCCTCTACGAGCAGTACTTC,CASSLPGQPSLYEQYF
-,-,TRBV6-1,TRBJ2-1,TGTGCCAGCAGTGAATTAGATAGCCGATACAATGAGCAGTTCTTC,CASSELDSRYNEQFF
-,TRBD1,TRBV25-1,TRBJ1-4,TGTGCCAGCAGTGAGAACGACAGGGGGGGTGAAAAACTGTTTTTT,CASSENDRGGEKLFF
few,TRBD2,TRBV30,TRBJ2-7,TGTGCCTGGAGTGTACCGAAACGGACTAGCGGGAGTCGTGGCGAGCAGTACTTC,CAWSVPKRTSGSRGEQYF
-,-,TRBV4-2,TRBJ2-2,TGTGCCAGCAGCCAAGGGAACAGGGCGACCGGGGAGCTGTTTTTT,CASSQGNRATGELFF
-,TRBD2,TRBV5-6,TRBJ2-1,TGTGCCAGCAGCTTCGTGGGAGGCCCGACCGGGACTAGCAAGACGGAGCAGTTCTTC,CASSFVGGPTGTSKTEQFF
-,-,TRBV7-9,TRBJ2-3,TGTGCCAGCAGCTTAGGGCACTACACAGATACGCAGTATTTT,CASSLGHYTDTQYF
-,-,TRBV30,TRBJ1-2,TGTGCCTGGAGTACCAGGGGTCGGTTCTATGGCTACACCTTC,CAWSTRGRFYGYTF
-,-,TRBV29-1,TRBJ2-7,TGCAGCGTCCGGATAGGGGGCTCCTACGAGCAGTACTTC,CSVRIGGSYEQYF
-,TRBD1,TRBV11-2,TRBJ2-5,TGTGCCAGCAGCTTAAGTCCGGGACAGAAAGAGACCCAGTACTTC,CASSLSPGQKETQYF
-,TRBD1,TRBV5-4,TRBJ2-2,TGTGCCAGCAGCTTCTGGACAGGGGGCGCGGGCACCGGGGAGCTGTTTTTT,CASSFWTGGAGTGELFF
-,TRBD1,TRBV2,TRBJ2-4,TGTGCCAGCAGGACCATGGACAGGGGGCTTGGAGCCAAAAACATTCAGTACTTC,CASRTMDRGLGAKNIQYF
-,TRBD1,TRBV12-5,TRBJ2-7,TGTGCTAGTGGTCTCTCTTACAGGGGAGAGAGCTCCTACGAGCAGTACTTC,CASGLSYRGESSYEQYF
-,TRBD1,TRBV15,TRBJ1-1,TGTGCCACCAGCACCGAACCCGGGACAGGAGATATGAACACTGAAGCTTTCTTT,CATSTEPGTGDMNTEAFF
-,-,TRBV6-1,TRBJ2-1,TGTGCCAGCAGTGAATGGTCTCGGGGTCGGGGGGCGAGTTACAATGAGCAGTTCTTC,CASSEWSRGRGASYNEQFF
-,-,TRBV5-1,TRBJ2-6,TGCGCCAGCAGCTTTGCGGGGACGGCCAACGTCCTGACTTTC,CASSFAGTANVLTF
-,TRBD1,TRBV19,TRBJ2-7,TGTGCCAGTAAAAGACAGGGGGCGGAGTACGAGCAGTACTTC,CASKRQGAEYEQYF
-,TRBD2,TRBV6-6,TRBJ2-7,TGTGCCAGCAGTTACCCCCGGGGGGTCGAGCAGTACTTC,CASSYPRGVEQYF
-,TRBD1,TRBV4-2,TRBJ2-7,TGTGCCAGCAGCCTCCGGATCCGGGACAGGGAGTCCTACGAGCAGTACTTC,CASSLRIRDRESYEQYF
once,TRBD2,TRBV19,TRBJ2-1,TGTGCCAGTAAGACTAGCGAGGATGAGCAGTTCTTC,CASKTSEDEQFF
-,-,TRBV14,TRBJ2-1,TGTGCCAGCAGCCAAGTGCAGGTGCAGTTCTTC,CASSQVQVQFF
-,TRBD2,TRBV5-4,TRBJ2-1,TGTGCCAGCAGCCCGCTCCGCCGGGAGGCCCTGAATGAGCAGTTCTTC,CASSPLRREALNEQFF